Below, 24 T cell receptor beta chains from the same sample are listed, as sequenced in a study of cytomegalovirus exposure and HLA in healthy donors. Produced via immunoSEQ multiplex PCR; TCRdb's table is partial and in-frame only. Of tens of thousands of clones in the sample, roughly 90% were seen once. Sequenced: PBMCs. The source of these receptors is a young woman in good health and CMV-seropositive.

The J gene is TRBJ2-5, the V gene TRBV5-4; 8 bases agree with TRBD2. Looked up from germline, CDR1 is SGHNT and CDR2 is YYREEE (reference sequence). V shed 4 bases and J 3 bases; nucleotides not matched to a gene: 5. This CDR3 spans 14 amino acids. CDR3 DNA sequence: TGTGCCAGCAGCCGGGCGGGGGGCAAAGAGACCCAGTACTTC. It is translated as CASSRAGGKETQYF.

The chain carries TRBV6-5 and TRBJ1-2; TRBD1 is a possible D gene (5 bases). Germline V gives CDR1 MNHEY, CDR2 SVGAGI. V was clipped by 6 bases and J by 3 bases, with 11 bases between them. This CDR3 contains 13 residues. The DNA for the CDR3 is TGTGCCAGCAGCCCCGGGGGGTACTATGGCTACACCTTC. Encoded protein: CASSPGGYYGYTF.

The chain couples TRBV4-2 to TRBJ2-3; TRBD2 agrees at 11 bases. Trimming cost V 1 base and J 10 bases; bases outside gene matches: 10. The germline gives CDR1 LGHNA, CDR2 YNFKEQ. The CDR3 runs 16 residues. The CDR3 DNA sequence: TGTGCCAGCAGCCAAGCTAAAACTAGCGGGGGACCTTCGCAGTATTTT. This gives the protein CASSQAKTSGGPSQYF.

The chain has TRBV19 and TRBJ1-2; a weak D match, TRBD1 (6 bases). There are 15 residues in the CDR3. Germline CDR1 and CDR2: LNHDA and SQIVND (reference sequence). V shed 1 base and J shed 2 bases, with 11 bases lying between them. The CDR3: CASSIGPGANYGYTF. The CDR3 bases are TGTGCCAGTAGTATAGGGCCAGGGGCGAACTATGGCTACACCTTC.

This clone has a handful of counts. This chain connects TRBV4-1 to TRBJ1-5; no definite D call. Germline V CDR1 and CDR2: MGHRA, YSYEKL. The germline V and J ends were trimmed by 0 bases and 6 bases, with 12 bases remaining between them. The CDR3 length is 15 residues. CDR3 region: CASSQDEWEGQPQHF. CDR3 in DNA: TGCGCCAGCAGCCAAGATGAGTGGGAGGGTCAGCCCCAGCATTTT.

V is TRBV29-1 and J is TRBJ2-5, with D tentatively TRBD2 (6 bases). The V gene lost 3 bases and the J gene lost 4 bases, with 15 bases spanning the gap. The CDR3 is made up of 14 amino acids. Germline CDR1 and CDR2: SQVTM and ANQGSEA. The CDR3 spells CSVDGPMGGETQYF. The CDR3 DNA reads TGCAGCGTTGACGGGCCCATGGGGGGAGAGACCCAGTACTTC.

This clone was counted between two and nine times. The chain couples TRBV6-7 to TRBJ1-1, with no clear D. TRBV6-7 is an ORF, with its function uncertain. The CDR3 runs 14 residues. The V and J ends lost 0 bases and 4 bases respectively, with 9 bases between them. The CDR3 region is CASSYSRGITEAFF. The CDR3 bases are TGTGCCAGCAGTTACTCGAGAGGGATCACTGAAGCTTTCTTT.

This rearrangement joins TRBV30 to TRBJ1-1; maybe TRBD1 (6 bases). Germline V gives CDR1 GTSNPN, CDR2 SVGIG (reference sequence). V gave up 0 bases and J gave up 1 base, with 9 bases separating them. This CDR3 comprises 14 residues. The CDR3 loop reads CAWSVLGGNTEAFF. The CDR3 DNA reads TGTGCCTGGAGTGTGTTAGGGGGGAACACTGAAGCTTTCTTT.

The gene calls are TRBV4-1 and TRBJ2-7; 9 bases match TRBD2. This CDR3 has 15 amino acids. Losses at the gene ends were 0 bases for V and 10 bases for J; bases not matched to a gene: 10. Germline V gene sequence: CDR1 MGHRA, CDR2 YSYEKL. CDR3 nucleotide sequence: TGCGCCAGCAGCCAAGAGGGCGGGGGGGGGTTCCCCCAGTACTTC. Translation: CASSQEGGGGFPQYF.

This sequence joins TRBV5-1 and TRBJ2-7, with 9 bases identical to TRBD1. The CDR3 runs to 14 residues. J gave up 7 bases and V 0 bases, and 5 bases lay outside the gene matches. Germline V gives CDR1 SGHRS, CDR2 YFSETQ. CDR3 coding DNA: TGCGCCAGCAGCTTGGAAGACAGGGGGTTAGAGCAGTACTTC. Encoded protein: CASSLEDRGLEQYF.

The chain recombines TRBV6-5 with TRBJ1-1, with 8 bases lining up with TRBD1. J gave up 6 bases and V 6 bases, and 9 bases lay outside the gene matches. Germline loops: CDR1 MNHEY, CDR2 SVGAGI. The CDR3 sequence is 14 residues long. Here the CDR3 DNA reads TGTGCCAGCAGAGAAACTTTACAGGGGGCTGAAGCTTTCTTT. It codes for CASRETLQGAEAFF.

The chain couples TRBV25-1 to TRBJ2-7, with 8 positions matching TRBD1. Germline V gives CDR1 MGHDK, CDR2 SYGVNS. The CDR3 consists of 14 residues. J was trimmed by 4 bases and V by 1 base; bases with no gene match: 3. The CDR3 bases are TGTGCCAGCAGTGAATCCCGGGACAGGTACGAGCAGTACTTC. Translating gives CASSESRDRYEQYF.

The chain joins TRBV6-5 to TRBJ1-4; D not certain. V was shortened by 0 bases and J by 4 bases, with 3 bases between the two germline ends. The CDR3 runs 13 residues. The germline gives CDR1 MNHEY, CDR2 SVGAGI. CDR3 residues: CASSYSYNEKLFF. The CDR3 nucleotides read TGTGCCAGCAGTTACTCGTATAATGAAAAACTGTTTTTT.

The chain joins TRBV5-1 to TRBJ2-1; 7 positions match TRBD1. The ends lost 3 bases at V and 7 bases at J; junction bases unmatched: 7. This CDR3 is 14 amino acids long. Germline CDR1 and CDR2: SGHRS and YFSETQ. In DNA form, the CDR3 reads TGCGCCAGCAGCTCGAAGGACAGGCCTAATGAGCAGTTCTTC. Translation gives CASSSKDRPNEQFF.

This rearrangement joins TRBV10-3 to TRBJ2-3; D is uncertain. Germline V CDR1 and CDR2: ENHRY, SYGVKD. Trimming took off 0 bases at V and 0 bases at J, with 13 bases between the two ends. This CDR3 is 17 amino acids long. For the CDR3, the DNA is TGTGCCATCAGTGAGTCGCGTACCGCGACTAGCACAGATACGCAGTATTTT. Protein: CAISESRTATSTDTQYF.

J is TRBJ1-1 and V is TRBV19, with TRBD1 matching 7 bases. The CDR3 contains 15 residues. CDR1 and CDR2 from the germline V gene are LNHDA and SQIVND (reference sequence). Unmatched junction bases numbered 10, after V lost 6 bases and J lost 3 bases. The CDR3 region is CASRRNRGFDTEAFF. In nucleotides, the CDR3 is TGTGCCAGTAGACGGAACAGGGGATTCGACACTGAAGCTTTCTTT.

V is TRBV19 and J is TRBJ2-3, with D perhaps matching TRBD2 (6 bases). CDR1 is LNHDA and CDR2 is SQIVND in the germline V gene (reference sequence). This CDR3 has 13 residues. Trimming left V 6 bases short and J 3 bases short, with 10 bases between. The CDR3 reads CASRSSGTDTQYF. Written as DNA, the CDR3 is TGTGCCAGTAGGTCCAGCGGGACAGATACGCAGTATTTT.

V gene TRBV6-5 combines with J gene TRBJ2-3; perhaps TRBD1 as D (5 bases). Trimming pared 0 bases from V and 1 base from J, leaving 5 bases between. Germline CDR1 reads MNHEY; CDR2 reads SVGAGI. CDR3 size: 14 residues. CDR3 DNA: TGTGCCAGCAGTTACTCGGGGCGCACAGATACGCAGTATTTT. It is translated as CASSYSGRTDTQYF.

The CDR3 nucleotides are TGCGCCAGCAACGATCCGGGCACAGATACGCAGTATTTT. This translates into CASNDPGTDTQYF. This chain uses TRBV5-1 with TRBJ2-3; D gene uncertain. From germline, CDR1 is SGHRS and CDR2 YFSETQ. V shed 6 bases and J shed 1 base, with 9 bases lying between them. This CDR3 region has 13 residues.

The chain recombines TRBV4-3 with TRBJ2-2; a weak D match, TRBD2 (6 bases). This CDR3 spans 15 amino acids. The V gene lost 0 bases and the J gene lost 6 bases, with 11 bases spanning the gap. Germline V gene lookup returns CDR1 LGHNA and CDR2 YSLEER. The CDR3 DNA sequence: TGCGCCAGCAGCCAAGATCGGGGGACCTCCGGGGAGCTGTTTTTT. This encodes CASSQDRGTSGELFF.

This chain links TRBV6-1 with TRBJ1-2; the D is unclear. CDR3 length equals 14 residues. V lost 2 bases to trimming and J lost 7 bases, with 14 bases between them. Germline CDR1 MNHNS, CDR2 SASEGT. The CDR3 loop reads CASSESAAFPGYTF. CDR3 coding DNA: TGTGCCAGCAGTGAAAGTGCGGCATTCCCTGGCTACACCTTC.

The chain couples TRBV29-1 to TRBJ1-2, with D perhaps matching TRBD1 (5 bases). Trimming stripped 4 bases from V and 8 bases from J, with 17 bases between. CDR1 is SQVTM, CDR2 ANQGSEA, per germline. This CDR3 is built from 13 residues. This chain's CDR3 is CSVGQLSDGGYTF. The CDR3 nucleotides are TGCAGCGTTGGACAGTTATCTGACGGCGGCTACACCTTC.

The chain carries TRBV5-4 and TRBJ2-7; maybe TRBD1 (5 bases). Between the trimmed V and J ends, which lost 0 bases and 5 bases, there was a span of 15 bases. The CDR3 totals 15 residues. CDR1 is SGHNT, CDR2 YYREEE, per germline (reference sequence). CDR3 DNA: TGTGCCAGCAGCTTGGTAGGGGCTAATAACCACGAGCAGTACTTC. Protein sequence: CASSLVGANNHEQYF.

The chain has TRBV19 and TRBJ2-3; 9 bases map to TRBD2. CDR3 length: 14 amino acids. Losses at the gene ends were 7 bases for V and 1 base for J; bases not matched to a gene: 3. Germline assignment: CDR1 LNHDA and CDR2 SQIVND (reference sequence). The CDR3 here is CASTSGEGTDTQYF. CDR3 bases: TGTGCCAGTACTAGCGGGGAGGGCACAGATACGCAGTATTTT.